This T cell receptor beta chain originates from a study of T cells in Graves' hyperthyroidism and ophthalmopathy. Study information: Peripheral blood was collected at initial diagnosis, before any treatment.

The cohort's ophthalmopathy patients, a group with duration under 3 months, had a Clinical Activity Score of at least 3 and a NOSPECS grade of at least 4. Germline V gene sequence: CDR1 DFQATT, CDR2 SNEGSKA (reference sequence). The length of the CDR3 is 14 residues. With V trimmed by 5 bases and J by 0 bases, 5 bases remained unmatched. With regard to this clonotype: This may be a read error: a much more frequent sequence differs by one nucleotide. Likely a read error: the CDR3 ends without its conserved phenylalanine or tryptophan.

The source material, RNA transcripts, was used to amplify TCR beta CDR3 regions. The study used the HTBI primer set for a first-round RT-PCR of the TCR CDR3. MiXCR was run by TCRdb on the multiplex PCR reads, yielding one entry per CDR3 protein. The table shows about 640,000 distinct CDR3 sequences, with about 14% occurring only once. The V call is TRBV20-1, the J call TRBJ2-3, with 7 bases identical to TRBD1. The TCR originated in a woman in her forties or fifties with Graves' ophthalmopathy. Sequenced input: blood. The CDR3 here is CSAVPGQSTDTQYL. The CDR3 nucleotides are TGCAGTGCTGTACCGGGACAGAGCACAGATACGCAGTATCTT.